One sample yielded the 17 T cell receptor beta chains listed below, sequenced in a study of Ad26.COV2.S vaccination and SARS-CoV-2 variants (TCRdb year 2021). Library preparation employed the immunoSEQ multiplex PCR assay. Not all clones reach the TCRdb copy of this immuneACCESS table, which keeps in-frame sequences only. Checked studies attribute under half of the gap to unresolved V genes and leave the rest unexplained. The sample yields roughly 320,000 clones; around 81% were counted once. 2.1% of the sample is in the top ten clones. Per the publication, the treatment or condition label means: 15 to 20 received Ad26.COV2.S at low or high dose, single or two shots; several received placebo; per-sample allocation not given. Repertoires of vaccine and placebo recipients were sequenced from samples taken on day 63 after the first injection. The specimen was peripheral blood, collected in a trial of Ad26.COV2.S vaccine versus placebo. The receptor source for this set is a person aged 18-60 years who received the Ad26.COV2.S COVID-19 vaccine or a placebo.

The chain carries TRBV5-1 and TRBJ2-2; possible D gene TRBD2, 6 bases. Looked up from germline, CDR1 is SGHRS and CDR2 is YFSETQ. Trimming removed 0 bases at V and 3 bases at J, with 9 bases between. The CDR3 runs to 15 residues. CDR3 DNA: TGCGCCAGCAGCTTGGGGACTACCTACACCGGGGAGCTGTTTTTT. Translating gives CASSLGTTYTGELFF.

This clone was recorded once. This sequence joins TRBV28 and TRBJ2-5; tentative D call: TRBD2 (5 bases). The CDR3 runs to 17 residues. Trimming took off 2 bases at V and 3 bases at J, with 19 bases between the two ends. Germline CDR1 MDHEN, CDR2 SYDVKM. The CDR3: CASSLDPWALGEETQYF. The DNA of the CDR3 is TGTGCCAGCAGTTTAGACCCCTGGGCTCTGGGAGAAGAGACCCAGTACTTC. Drawing the rest from reference TRBV28 and TRBJ2-5, the complete variable domain is DVKVTQSSRYLVKRTGEKVFLECVQDMDHENMFWYRQDPGLGLRLIYFSYDVKMKEKGDIPEGYSVSREKKERFSLILESASTNQTSMYLCASSLDPWALGEETQYFGPGTRLLVL.

The chain joins TRBV6-5 to TRBJ2-7; TRBD1 matches at 7 bases. CDR3 length: 16 residues. From germline, CDR1 is MNHEY and CDR2 SVGAGI. With V trimmed by 0 bases and J by 2 bases, 7 bases remained unmatched. The CDR3: CASSYSMGQKTYEQYF. CDR3 in DNA: TGTGCCAGCAGTTACTCGATGGGACAGAAAACCTACGAGCAGTACTTC.

This chain connects TRBV29-1 to TRBJ2-3; the D gene is possibly TRBD2 (5 bases). This CDR3 is built from 14 residues. Germline lookup yields CDR1 SQVTM and CDR2 ANQGSEA. With 6 bases removed from V and 0 bases from J, the gap between germline ends came to 13 bases. The CDR3 coding sequence is TGCAGCGTGGTACGGGGATCTAGCACAGATACGCAGTATTTT. Protein: CSVVRGSSTDTQYF.

J is TRBJ1-5 and V is TRBV11-2; 7 bases agree with TRBD1. V lost 2 bases, J lost 1 base, and 5 bases stayed unmatched. The CDR3 runs to 16 residues. Germline V lookup: CDR1 SGHAT, CDR2 FQNNGV. CDR3 nucleotides: TGTGCCAGCAGCTTACGAGGGGGCGTGAGCAATCAGCCCCAGCATTTT. Translated, it gives CASSLRGGVSNQPQHF.

The CDR3 coding sequence is TGTGCCATCAGTGAGGGGGCAGGGACCACAGATACGCAGTATTTT. Translation gives CAISEGAGTTDTQYF. This rearrangement joins TRBV10-3 to TRBJ2-3; D may be TRBD1 or TRBD2 (5 bases each). The length of the CDR3 is 15 residues. Trimming removed 2 bases from V and 2 bases from J, with 11 bases in between. CDR1 and CDR2 from the germline V gene are ENHRY and SYGVKD.

Regarding this clone: The sample carries other DNA sequences with the same CDR3. J is TRBJ2-5 and V is TRBV5-1; the D gene is possibly TRBD2 (5 bases). V lost 0 bases to trimming and J lost 2 bases, with 8 bases between them. The CDR3 has 14 residues. In germline, CDR1 is SGHRS, CDR2 YFSETQ. This CDR3 reads CASSLAPGQETQYF. In DNA, the CDR3 is TGCGCCAGCAGCTTGGCCCCGGGGCAAGAGACCCAGTACTTC.

V is TRBV9 and J is TRBJ1-1, with TRBD1 as a possible D gene (5 bases). The germline CDR1 and CDR2 sequences are SGDLS and YYNGEE. This CDR3 comprises 14 residues. V was pared by 4 bases and J by 1 base, with 11 bases between. CDR3 loop: CASSPLGGNTEAFF. CDR3 DNA: TGTGCCAGCAGCCCCCTCGGGGGGAACACTGAAGCTTTCTTT. Combining the CDR3 with reference TRBV9 and TRBJ1-1 gives the whole variable domain DSGVTQTPKHLITATGQRVTLRCSPRSGDLSVYWYQQSLDQGLQFLIQYYNGEERAKGNILERFSAQQFPDLHSELNLSSLELGDSALYFCASSPLGGNTEAFFGQGTRLTVV.

The chain recombines TRBV28 with TRBJ1-1; 7 bases line up with TRBD1. Germline trimming cut 6 bases from V and 2 bases from J; bases unmatched to any gene: 12. Germline-derived CDR1 and CDR2 are MDHEN and SYDVKM. There are 16 residues in the CDR3. The CDR3 DNA follows: TGTGCCAGCAGGGCTACTCCCGACAGGGCCAACACTGAAGCTTTCTTT. As protein: CASRATPDRANTEAFF.

This rearrangement joins TRBV4-1 to TRBJ2-1; D is unclear. This CDR3 region has 14 residues. Germline V gene lookup returns CDR1 MGHRA and CDR2 YSYEKL. The ends were cut back, 1 base at V and 9 bases at J, with 13 bases in the middle. The DNA of the CDR3 is TGCGCCAGCAGCCAAGCAACCGGGTTAAGTGAGCAGTTCTTC. Protein sequence: CASSQATGLSEQFF.

This rearrangement joins TRBV6-5 to TRBJ1-1, with no clear D. Trimming removed 4 bases from V and 7 bases from J, with 19 bases in between. Germline V lookup: CDR1 MNHEY, CDR2 SVGAGI. The CDR3 covers 15 residues. DNA of the CDR3: TGTGCCAGCAGTTTGACCTTCAGCGTCGGGAGTGAAGCTTTCTTT. It is translated as CASSLTFSVGSEAFF.

This chain links TRBV5-6 with TRBJ2-5; D possibly corresponds to TRBD1 (5 bases). Germline CDR1 reads SGHDT; CDR2 reads YYEEEE. V was trimmed by 4 bases and J by 5 bases, leaving 18 bases between them. The CDR3 sequence is 15 residues long. CDR3 amino acids: CASSPLGVSGETQYF. The DNA of the CDR3 is TGTGCCAGCAGCCCCCTAGGGGTGTCCGGGGAGACCCAGTACTTC.

The V gene is TRBV6-1, the J gene TRBJ2-1; possible D gene TRBD2, 7 bases. This CDR3 region has 17 residues. From germline, CDR1 is MNHNS and CDR2 SASEGT. Trimming cost V 2 bases and J 3 bases, with 17 bases left between them. The DNA for the CDR3 is TGTGCCAGCAGTGAACTGACCCGGGGGGCCTACTACAATGAGCAGTTCTTC. Protein: CASSELTRGAYYNEQFF.

This clone came up once. This chain uses TRBV28 with TRBJ2-3, with D hard to call. Trimming left V 7 bases short and J 3 bases short, with 8 bases between. The CDR3 is 12 amino acids. Germline CDR1 reads MDHEN; CDR2 reads SYDVKM. CDR3 sequence (DNA): TGTGCCAGCAAAAGCGCGACAGATACGCAGTATTTT. It specifies CASKSATDTQYF.

This clone was seen a handful of times. This chain joins TRBV27 and TRBJ1-5; 10 bases agree with TRBD1. The CDR3 contains 16 residues. V was clipped by 5 bases and J by 7 bases; unmatched bases: 11. Per germline, CDR1 MNHEY and CDR2 SMNVEV (reference sequence). The CDR3 sequence: CASSPGTGARGQPQHF. The CDR3 DNA reads as TGTGCCAGCAGTCCAGGGACAGGGGCCCGCGGGCAGCCCCAGCATTTT.

The genes are TRBV3-1 (or the pseudogene TRBV3-2) and TRBJ2-1; 9 nucleotides agree with TRBD1. The germline CDR1 and CDR2 sequences are LGHDT and YNNKEL (reference sequence). The CDR3 extends over 16 amino acids. V was pared by 3 bases and J by 10 bases, with 13 bases of the junction left unmatched. In DNA form, the CDR3 reads TGTGCCAGCAGCCATCCTACAGGGGGCGCATCAGGGGAGCAGTTCTTC. Translated, it gives CASSHPTGGASGEQFF.

The gene calls are TRBV5-5 and TRBJ2-5; D is ambiguous. The CDR3 is 12 residues long. The V and J ends lost 0 bases and 5 bases respectively, with 5 bases between them. Germline-derived CDR1 and CDR2 are SGHKS and YYEKEE (reference sequence). The CDR3 loop reads CASSLGWETQYF. The CDR3 nucleotides are TGTGCCAGCAGCTTGGGGTGGGAGACCCAGTACTTC.